A single T cell receptor (beta chain) is shown here with its context. This sample also contains other DNA sequences that code for the same CDR3. The junction had 2 bases not matched to a gene; V was cut back by 2 bases and J by 1 base. Germline CDR1 is SNHLY and CDR2 is FYNNEI. The CDR3 runs to 14 residues. Per the study methods: Reference gene primer amplification yielded estimated nucleated cell counts. Repertoires were generated with immunoSEQ multiplex PCR, while TCRdb's copy carries only in-frame clones and drops some. That table gives V, J and clone size, and the DNA gave D and trimming. The sample records about 73,000 clones, 65% to 85% being singletons. This sample is drawn from a study of blood T cell repertoires in COVID-19. Overall study context: Sites across the United States, Italy and Spain contributed samples from acute and convalescent COVID-19. The analysed material was cDNA or gDNA that came from T cells, B-cell-depleted T cells, or PBMCs.

Sequencing used peripheral blood. This rearrangement joins TRBV2 to TRBJ2-7, with 7 bases that match TRBD1. The origin of this receptor is a woman aged 55-69 years with acute or convalescent COVID-19. Here the CDR3 reads CASSEQGESYEQYF. The CDR3 DNA follows: TGTGCCAGCAGTGAACAGGGGGAGTCCTACGAGCAGTACTTC.